This passage covers 6 T cell receptor beta chains from one sample sequenced in a study of cytomegalovirus exposure and HLA in healthy donors. It was with 60 Vbeta and 13 Jbeta primers that the PCR ran. Method: immunoSEQ multiplex PCR; TCRdb's copy keeps in-frame clones and lacks some. The sample lists some 95,000 clones; around four fifths were seen once. Sequenced sample: PBMCs. The receptors originated from a woman in her forties in good health and CMV-seropositive.

A single count supports this clone. The chain uses TRBV27 and TRBJ2-1, with D possibly matching TRBD2 (5 bases). The CDR3 is 15 amino acids. Per germline, CDR1 MNHEY and CDR2 SMNVEV (reference sequence). The ends were cut back, 3 bases at V and 7 bases at J, with 16 bases in the middle. For the CDR3, the DNA is TGTGCCAGCAGTTTCCAAGCGGCCAATTGGAATGAGCAGTTCTTC. This gives the protein CASSFQAANWNEQFF.

The rearrangement links TRBV4-1 to TRBJ1-1, with TRBD1 as a possible D gene (6 bases). The CDR3 runs 16 residues. Germline V gene sequence: CDR1 MGHRA, CDR2 YSYEKL. V lost 5 bases and J 4 bases, leaving 20 bases between the germline ends. In nucleotides, the CDR3 is TGCGCCAGCAGCATACGGACAGAGAACCTGGGCACTGAAGCTTTCTTT. This translates into CASSIRTENLGTEAFF.

The CDR3 loop is CASSFGAGDPYNEQFF. CDR3 nucleotide sequence: TGCGCCAGCAGCTTTGGAGCGGGAGACCCCTACAATGAGCAGTTCTTC. The rearrangement joins TRBV5-1 to TRBJ2-1; TRBD2 aligns across 8 bases. The CDR3 covers 16 residues. V gave up 2 bases and J gave up 2 bases; unmatched junction bases: 6. In germline, CDR1 is SGHRS, CDR2 YFSETQ.

The J gene is TRBJ2-7, the V gene TRBV15; 8 bases fit TRBD1. The V and J ends lost 6 bases and 5 bases, in that order; junction bases with no gene match: 6. Per germline, CDR1 LNHNV and CDR2 YYDKDF (reference sequence). The CDR3 totals 13 residues. CDR3 DNA sequence: TGTGCCACCAGGACAGGGGTGGGCCACGAGCAGTACTTC. It yields the protein CATRTGVGHEQYF.

The chain has TRBV27 and TRBJ2-1, with TRBD2 identical over 8 bases. The trim removed 0 bases at V and 7 bases at J, leaving 5 bases unmatched. The CDR3 consists of 15 residues. Germline V CDR1 and CDR2: MNHEY, SMNVEV (reference sequence). The CDR3 sequence is CASSLSSGSWNEQFF. The CDR3 DNA reads TGTGCCAGCAGTTTATCGAGCGGGAGTTGGAATGAGCAGTTCTTC.

The J gene is TRBJ2-3, the V gene TRBV5-1; 7 bases agree with TRBD2. J gave up 4 bases and V 0 bases, and 11 bases lay outside the gene matches. CDR3 length equals 17 residues. Germline loops: CDR1 SGHRS, CDR2 YFSETQ. The CDR3, as DNA: TGCGCCAGCAGCTTGGAGGCCGCGGGAGTTGGCGCAGATACGCAGTATTTT. The encoded protein is CASSLEAAGVGADTQYF.